The 17 T cell receptor beta chains listed next were all sequenced from one sample in a study of T-cell memory formation after mild COVID-19. Each CDR3 protein gets one entry after TCRdb re-called the 5' RACE reads with MiXCR. The sample comprises approximately 560,000 distinct CDR3 sequences, around 15% of which are singletons, and approximately 8.1% rests with the top ten. Sequencing was performed on PBMCs or a T cell subset sorted from them (not recorded which). All receptors come from an adult woman who had mild COVID-19 (a few samples of this study predate the infection). Cell type and time point are not known.

This clonotype occurred a few times. The chain couples TRBV24-1 to TRBJ2-5; perhaps D is TRBD1 or TRBD2 (5 bases each). The V gene lost 5 bases and the J gene lost 7 bases, with 13 bases spanning the gap. Germline loops: CDR1 KGHDR, CDR2 SFDVKD. The CDR3 is 13 residues long. The CDR3 protein is CATSAGNGGTQYF. The CDR3 nucleotides read TGTGCCACCAGTGCGGGTAATGGGGGGACCCAGTACTTC.

The chain uses TRBV6-2 or TRBV6-3 and TRBJ2-3; D not resolved. CDR3 length equals 12 residues. V lost 7 bases to trimming and J lost 9 bases, with 14 bases between them. Germline V gives CDR1 MNHEY, CDR2 SVGEGT. This chain's CDR3 is CASTSPPRTQYF. The CDR3 nucleotides read TGTGCCAGCACCTCCCCCCCCAGGACGCAGTATTTT.

The rearrangement joins TRBV11-2 to TRBJ2-1; 11 bases are a match to TRBD1. The V segment lost 5 bases and the J segment 6 bases; nucleotides outside the gene matches: 6. Germline V CDR1 and CDR2: SGHAT, FQNNGV. This CDR3 is 15 amino acids long. The chain's CDR3 is CASSPGTGGGNEQFF. Here the CDR3 DNA reads TGTGCCAGCAGCCCAGGGACAGGGGGAGGCAATGAGCAGTTCTTC.

The chain uses TRBV2 and TRBJ2-2, with D possibly matching TRBD2 (6 bases). The CDR3 is made up of 16 amino acids. Germline lookup yields CDR1 SNHLY and CDR2 FYNNEI. The V end was cut by 7 bases, the J end by 4 bases, with 19 bases between. The chain's CDR3 is CASKEGPGSGTGELFF. CDR3 nucleotide sequence: TGTGCCAGCAAGGAGGGCCCGGGTAGTGGCACCGGGGAGCTGTTTTTT.

The CDR3 nucleotides read TGCAGTGCTAGGGAGCAGGGGGCCGGGGAGCAGTACTTC. It encodes CSAREQGAGEQYF. The chain combines TRBV20-1 with TRBJ2-7; 8 bases map to TRBD1. The CDR3 runs to 13 residues. From germline, CDR1 is DFQATT and CDR2 SNEGSKA (reference sequence). The ends lost 3 bases at V and 7 bases at J; junction bases unmatched: 8.

This clonotype was counted only a few times. The chain carries TRBV3-1 and TRBJ2-4; TRBD1 is a possible D gene (6 bases). Between the trimmed V and J ends, which lost 4 bases and 2 bases, there was a span of 9 bases. The CDR3 spans 14 residues. Germline V gene sequence: CDR1 LGHDT, CDR2 YNNKEL (reference sequence). This chain's CDR3 is CASSRGGTKNIQYF. CDR3 coding DNA: TGTGCCAGCAGCCGAGGGGGAACCAAAAACATTCAGTACTTC.

This chain uses TRBV11-2 with TRBJ2-1; 8 bases are a match to TRBD2. The length of the CDR3 is 14 residues. The germline V gene encodes CDR1 SGHAT and CDR2 FQNNGV. Trimming took 7 bases from V and 7 from J; bases not matched to a gene: 9. CDR3 protein: CASNGLAGVNEQFF. Written as DNA, the CDR3 is TGTGCCAGCAACGGTCTAGCGGGTGTAAATGAGCAGTTCTTC.

This clonotype occurred many times. The V gene is TRBV7-3, the J gene TRBJ2-5; 7 nucleotides agree with TRBD1. The V gene's germline CDR1 is SGHTA and CDR2 FQGTGA. Trimming at V came to 5 bases and at J to 0 bases, leaving 3 bases not matched to a gene. The CDR3 consists of 14 residues. The CDR3: CASSLDRYQETQYF. CDR3 DNA sequence: TGTGCCAGCAGCCTGGACAGGTACCAAGAGACCCAGTACTTC.

This clonotype appeared once. The chain couples TRBV13 to TRBJ2-1; 8 nucleotides line up with TRBD2. Germline-derived CDR1 and CDR2 are PRHDT and FYEKMQ (reference sequence). V lost 8 bases to trimming and J lost 6 bases; unmatched junction nucleotides: 12. The length of the CDR3 is 15 residues. DNA of the CDR3: TGTGCCAGCTGCCACGGGGGGGTAGGAGTCAATGAGCAGTTCTTC. Protein sequence: CASCHGGVGVNEQFF.

This clonotype has more than one count but fewer than ten. This chain uses TRBV20-1 with TRBJ1-1; 9 nucleotides agree with TRBD1. The germline gives CDR1 DFQATT, CDR2 SNEGSKA (reference sequence). This CDR3 contains 13 residues. V lost 3 bases and J lost 5; bases outside the gene matches: 4. The DNA for the CDR3 is TGCAGTGCTAGTGGGGACAGGGTTACTGAAGCTTTCTTT. Its translation is CSASGDRVTEAFF.

The genes are TRBV9 and TRBJ2-5, with D perhaps matching TRBD2 (7 bases). This CDR3 contains 15 residues. Trimming removed 0 bases at V and 2 bases at J, with 11 bases between. Germline V lookup: CDR1 SGDLS, CDR2 YYNGEE. The CDR3 protein is CASSVDGGLQETQYF. The CDR3 DNA is TGTGCCAGCAGCGTAGACGGGGGGCTACAAGAGACCCAGTACTTC.

DNA of the CDR3: TGCGCCAGCAGCTCCCGGGACAGGGGGTCGGCGAACACCGGGGAGCTGTTTTTT. Protein product: CASSSRDRGSANTGELFF. The rearrangement joins TRBV5-1 to TRBJ2-2, with 11 bases lining up with TRBD1. The trim removed 3 bases at V and 0 bases at J, leaving 7 bases unmatched. The CDR3 runs 18 residues. Germline-derived CDR1 and CDR2 are SGHRS and YFSETQ.

The chain uses TRBV5-1 and TRBJ2-2; D may be TRBD1 (5 bases). Germline CDR1 is SGHRS and CDR2 is YFSETQ. The V and J ends lost 1 base and 5 bases respectively, with 12 bases between them. The CDR3 runs to 15 residues. The CDR3 nucleotides read TGCGCCAGCAGCTTGCCAGGGATGGGGACCGGGGAGCTGTTTTTT. The encoded protein is CASSLPGMGTGELFF.

The genes are TRBV5-5 and TRBJ1-4, with D hard to call. V lost 0 bases to trimming and J lost 5 bases, with 11 bases between them. Germline-derived CDR1 and CDR2 are SGHKS and YYEKEE (reference sequence). CDR3 length equals 15 residues. The CDR3 protein is CASSLEPGRNEKLFF. The CDR3 bases are TGTGCCAGCAGCTTGGAGCCGGGGAGGAATGAAAAACTGTTTTTT.

The rearrangement joins TRBV6-5 to TRBJ1-1; tentatively, D is TRBD1 (6 bases). The CDR3 runs 14 residues. Between the trimmed V and J ends, which lost 2 bases and 3 bases, there was a span of 10 bases. Germline V gives CDR1 MNHEY, CDR2 SVGAGI. The CDR3 loop reads CASSYTQGDTEAFF. CDR3 bases: TGTGCCAGCAGTTACACACAGGGAGACACTGAAGCTTTCTTT.

This clonotype was seen a handful of times. The chain recombines TRBV6-6 with TRBJ2-2; weak D call: TRBD2 (7 bases). Trimming stripped 6 bases from V and 1 base from J, with 18 bases between. This CDR3 comprises 17 residues. Germline lookup yields CDR1 MNHNY and CDR2 SVGAGI (reference sequence). CDR3 bases: TGTGCCAGCAGGGAATCAGGGGCTAGCGGGAACACCGGGGAGCTGTTTTTT. This encodes CASRESGASGNTGELFF.

V and J are TRBV4-1 and TRBJ1-1, with a possible D match to TRBD1 (5 bases). V lost 1 base, J lost 6 bases, and 18 bases lay in between. CDR1 and CDR2 from the germline V gene are MGHRA and YSYEKL. CDR3 length: 16 residues. DNA of the CDR3: TGCGCCAGCAGCCAAGTCGGTCAGGGCAGAGACTCTGAAGCTTTCTTT. This codes for CASSQVGQGRDSEAFF.